This TCR beta chain was sequenced in a study of blood T cell repertoires in COVID-19. Across the whole study: T cells, B-cell-depleted T cells, or PBMCs provided the cDNA or gDNA that served as material.

This clone appeared once. Only in-frame clones appear in the TCRdb table, and some are missing; sequencing was by immunoSEQ multiplex PCR. Of 100,000 or so clones detected, about 91% appear once; the ten largest clones hold roughly 4.7%. Germline V gene data show CDR1 as MNHNY and CDR2 as SVGAGI (reference sequence). The CDR3 contains 15 residues. After removal of 0 bases from V and 6 bases from J, the junction contained 2 bases not matched to a gene. This sequence originates from a human donor in a cohort sampled during active COVID-19. The specimen sequenced was peripheral blood. The V gene is TRBV6-6, the J gene TRBJ1-5; the match to TRBD1 covers 10 bases. CDR3 DNA sequence: TGTGCCAGCAGTTACTCGGGACAGGGGAGTCAGCCCCAGCATTTT. Its translation: CASSYSGQGSQPQHF.